The 19 T cell receptor beta chains below all came from one sample that was sequenced in a study of T-cell memory formation after mild COVID-19. One entry per CDR3 protein, called by TCRdb with MiXCR from the 5' RACE reads. The sample carries about 180,000 distinct CDR3 sequences, roughly 18% recorded once. Sequencing was carried out using PBMCs or a T cell subset sorted from them (not recorded which). These TCRs come from a man younger than 35 who had mild COVID-19 (a few samples of this study predate the infection). Cell type and time point are not known.

This clonotype has just a few counts. The chain has TRBV7-2 and TRBJ1-2; 9 positions agree with TRBD1. Unmatched junction bases numbered 9, after V lost 5 bases and J lost 8 bases. Germline CDR1 SGHTA, CDR2 FQGNSA. This CDR3 has 14 residues. The CDR3 sequence is CASSPMGQGEGYTF. CDR3 nucleotides: TGTGCCAGCAGCCCCATGGGACAGGGAGAAGGCTACACCTTC.

The chain combines TRBV29-1 with TRBJ1-4; D possibly corresponds to TRBD1 (5 bases). CDR3 size: 13 residues. Per the germline V gene, CDR1 is SQVTM and CDR2 is ANQGSEA. Deletions cut 7 bases from V and 7 bases from J, with 16 bases between. This chain's CDR3 is CSASRGAGEKLFF. The CDR3 bases are TGCAGCGCATCACGCGGGGCAGGTGAAAAACTGTTTTTT.

This clonotype was observed a single time. This chain connects TRBV6-1 to TRBJ1-5; weak D call: TRBD1 (6 bases). The V gene's germline CDR1 is MNHNS and CDR2 SASEGT. This CDR3 spans 13 amino acids. The V gene lost 6 bases and the J gene lost 7 bases, with 13 bases spanning the gap. CDR3 loop: CASSTGYWQPQHF. The DNA of the CDR3 is TGTGCCAGCAGCACAGGGTACTGGCAGCCCCAGCATTTT.

This clonotype was detected a few times. This sequence joins TRBV20-1 and TRBJ2-1; no firm D call. This CDR3 comprises 10 residues. The germline V gene encodes CDR1 DFQATT and CDR2 SNEGSKA (reference sequence). Trimming removed 3 bases at V and 8 bases at J, with 5 bases between. CDR3 sequence (DNA): TGCAGTGCTAGTTCCTATGAGCAGTTCTTC. As protein: CSASSYEQFF.

The chain has TRBV28 and TRBJ2-1; unclear D gene. Germline lookup yields CDR1 MDHEN and CDR2 SYDVKM. Deletions cut 5 bases from V and 7 bases from J, with 9 bases between. The CDR3 loop spans 12 amino acids. In DNA form, the CDR3 reads TGTGCCAGCAGTCGCTTGGGGAATGAGCAGTTCTTC. This sequence encodes CASSRLGNEQFF.

This sequence joins TRBV7-2 and TRBJ1-1; possibly TRBD1 for D (5 bases). The CDR3 is 16 residues long. Trimming took off 5 bases at V and 0 bases at J, with 16 bases between the two ends. CDR1 and CDR2 from the germline V gene are SGHTA and FQGNSA. This chain's CDR3 is CASSGSRARVNTEAFF. The CDR3 DNA follows: TGTGCCAGCAGCGGCTCCAGGGCGCGGGTGAACACTGAAGCTTTCTTT. Variable domain in full (rest from reference TRBV7-2 and TRBJ1-1): GAGVSQSPSNKVTEKGKDVELRCDPISGHTALYWYRQSLGQGLEFLIYFQGNSAPDKSGLPSDRFSAERTGGSVSTLTIQRTQQEDSAVYLCASSGSRARVNTEAFFGQGTRLTVV.

This clonotype was recorded a few times. The CDR3 DNA reads as TGTGCCAGCTCGGCGCGGAGCACAGATACGCAGTATTTT. Translating gives CASSARSTDTQYF. V is TRBV9 and J is TRBJ2-3; D remains ambiguous. V was pared by 7 bases and J by 0 bases, with 9 bases between. The CDR3 consists of 13 residues. CDR1 SGDLS and CDR2 YYNGEE come from the germline V gene.

The CDR3 is CASSTALAGMETQYF. CDR3 coding DNA: TGTGCCAGCAGCACGGCCTTAGCGGGGATGGAGACCCAGTACTTC. This rearrangement joins TRBV7-2 to TRBJ2-5, with 8 positions matching TRBD2. From germline, CDR1 is SGHTA and CDR2 FQGNSA. The trim removed 5 bases at V and 5 bases at J, leaving 10 bases unmatched. The CDR3 runs 15 residues.

This chain joins TRBV2 and TRBJ1-2; D may be TRBD1 (5 bases). Per germline, CDR1 SNHLY and CDR2 FYNNEI. V was shortened by 6 bases and J by 3 bases, with 17 bases between the two germline ends. This CDR3 comprises 15 residues. CDR3 in amino acids: CASRGGPPAYYGYTF. CDR3 in DNA: TGTGCCAGCAGGGGGGGACCTCCCGCGTACTATGGCTACACCTTC.

CDR3 sequence: CASSQRQLTDTQYF. DNA for the CDR3: TGTGCCAGCAGCCAAAGGCAGCTCACAGATACGCAGTATTTT. This chain links TRBV3-1 with TRBJ2-3; unclear D gene. Trimming pared 2 bases from V and 2 bases from J, leaving 8 bases between. The CDR3 is made up of 14 amino acids. Looked up from germline, CDR1 is LGHDT and CDR2 is YNNKEL (reference sequence).

The J gene is TRBJ1-6, the V gene TRBV7-9, with 9 bases that match TRBD1. The CDR3 is 16 amino acids. Trimming took 5 bases from V and 4 from J; bases not matched to a gene: 6. Germline V CDR1 and CDR2: SEHNR, FQNEAQ (reference sequence). The CDR3 DNA is TGTGCCAGCAGCCAACGGGACAGGGAATATAATTCACCCCTCCACTTT. Translated, it gives CASSQRDREYNSPLHF. Full variable domain (outside the CDR3, taken from reference TRBV7-9 and TRBJ1-6): DTGVSQNPRHKITKRGQNVTFRCDPISEHNRLYWYRQTLGQGPEFLTYFQNEAQLEKSRLLSDRFSAERPKGSFSTLEIQRTEQGDSAMYLCASSQRDREYNSPLHFGNGTRLTVT.

The J gene is TRBJ2-1, the V gene TRBV7-9; 11 bases match TRBD2. Trimming at V came to 7 bases and at J to 9 bases, leaving 11 bases not matched to a gene. The V gene's germline CDR1 is SEHNR and CDR2 FQNEAQ (reference sequence). There are 15 residues in the CDR3. The CDR3 bases are TGTGCCAGCAAAATGGGACTAGCGGAAGGTTTTGAGCAGTTCTTC. It is translated as CASKMGLAEGFEQFF.

This clonotype was found a few times. This rearrangement joins TRBV7-3 to TRBJ2-2; 9 bases map to TRBD1. The germline CDR1 and CDR2 sequences are SGHTA and FQGTGA. The CDR3 loop spans 16 amino acids. With V trimmed by 4 bases and J by 5 bases, 8 bases remained unmatched. CDR3 DNA: TGTGCCAGCAGCTCTCTACAGGGGGCATATACCGGGGAGCTGTTTTTT. Translation gives CASSSLQGAYTGELFF.

This clonotype was detected only a few times. J is TRBJ2-3 and V is TRBV7-2, with 8 bases aligning to TRBD2. The CDR3 loop spans 16 amino acids. The V segment lost 1 base and the J segment 0 bases; nucleotides outside the gene matches: 3. Germline CDR1 is SGHTA and CDR2 is FQGNSA. CDR3 bases: TGTGCCAGCAGCTTAGTCGGGGGGGGTAGCACAGATACGCAGTATTTT. As protein: CASSLVGGGSTDTQYF.

This clonotype was counted a few times. The rearrangement links TRBV9 to TRBJ2-3; possible D gene TRBD2, 7 bases. The CDR3 totals 15 residues. Germline CDR1 reads SGDLS; CDR2 reads YYNGEE. Trimming took off 0 bases at V and 7 bases at J, with 15 bases between the two ends. CDR3 protein: CASSVASGTTNTQYF. The CDR3, as DNA: TGTGCCAGCAGCGTAGCAAGCGGGACAACAAATACGCAGTATTTT.

This clonotype was seen only once. The chain employs TRBV10-2 and TRBJ2-1, with 12 bases matching TRBD2. This CDR3 has 15 amino acids. Germline values: CDR1 WSHSY, CDR2 SAAADI. J gave up 12 bases and V 6 bases, and 12 bases lay outside the gene matches. The CDR3 DNA sequence: TGCGCCAGCAGCAAACTAGCGGGGGGACTCTCGGGGCAGTTCTTC. Its protein is CASSKLAGGLSGQFF.

At least ten counts were recorded for this clonotype. This sequence joins TRBV7-9 and TRBJ2-7, with D perhaps matching TRBD1 or TRBD2 (5 bases each). Germline CDR1 SEHNR, CDR2 FQNEAQ (reference sequence). This CDR3 contains 14 residues. Trimming shortened V by 1 base and J by 6 bases, and 13 bases separated the two germline ends. CDR3 DNA: TGTGCCAGCAGCTTAGACGTGGCAGGGACCGAGCAGTACTTC. Translation gives CASSLDVAGTEQYF. The full variable domain, rest sourced from reference TRBV7-9 and TRBJ2-7, is DTGVSQNPRHKITKRGQNVTFRCDPISEHNRLYWYRQTLGQGPEFLTYFQNEAQLEKSRLLSDRFSAERPKGSFSTLEIQRTEQGDSAMYLCASSLDVAGTEQYFGPGTRLTVT.

This chain uses TRBV20-1 with TRBJ1-1; 9 bases are a match to TRBD1. The ends lost 1 base at V and 2 bases at J; junction bases unmatched: 14. CDR3 size: 18 residues. Germline values: CDR1 DFQATT, CDR2 SNEGSKA (reference sequence). CDR3 residues: CSARVHTGGTHLNTEAFF. As DNA, the CDR3 is TGCAGTGCTAGAGTTCACACAGGGGGCACCCACCTCAACACTGAAGCTTTCTTT.

Only a few counts were recorded for this clonotype. V and J are TRBV4-1 and TRBJ2-5; 9 bases match TRBD1. Germline values: CDR1 MGHRA, CDR2 YSYEKL. This CDR3 spans 13 amino acids. The V and J ends lost 6 bases and 6 bases, in that order; junction bases with no gene match: 5. CDR3 residues: CASSWDREKTQYF. CDR3 in DNA: TGCGCCAGCAGTTGGGACAGGGAAAAGACCCAGTACTTC.